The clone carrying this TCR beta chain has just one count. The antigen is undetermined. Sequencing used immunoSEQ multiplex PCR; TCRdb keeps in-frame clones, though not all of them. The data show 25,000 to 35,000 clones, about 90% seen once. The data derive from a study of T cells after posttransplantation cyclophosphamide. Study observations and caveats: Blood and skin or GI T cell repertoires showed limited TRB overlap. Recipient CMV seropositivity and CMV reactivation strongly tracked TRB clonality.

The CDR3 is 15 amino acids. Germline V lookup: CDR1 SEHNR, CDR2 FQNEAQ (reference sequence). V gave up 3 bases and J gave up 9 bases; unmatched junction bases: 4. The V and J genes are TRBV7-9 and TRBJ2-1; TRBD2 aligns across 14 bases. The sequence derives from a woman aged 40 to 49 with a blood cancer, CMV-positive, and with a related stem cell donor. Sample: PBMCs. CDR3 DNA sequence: TGTGCCAGCAGCTTGACTAGCGGGGGGGCCAGTGAGCAGTTCTTC. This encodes CASSLTSGGASEQFF.